Below, 28 T cell receptor beta chains from the same sample are listed, as sequenced in a study of long-term antiretroviral therapy in people with HIV. The run of the v3.0 immunoSEQ assay was at survey level. The method was immunoSEQ multiplex PCR; TCRdb's version includes in-frame clones alone and lacks a portion of them. The sample records about 16,000 clones, less than 95% being singletons. Sample: unsorted PBMCs, taken roughly 6.4 years after starting antiretroviral therapy. The receptors here all came from a woman between 50 and 59 years old with HIV.

The gene calls are TRBV5-5 and TRBJ2-3, with 8 bases that match TRBD1. Per germline, CDR1 SGHKS and CDR2 YYEKEE (reference sequence). This CDR3 has 17 amino acids. Trimming removed 4 bases from V and 5 bases from J; junction bases left unmatched: 15. The CDR3 sequence is CASSPFYRGIERDTQYF. The CDR3 bases are TGTGCCAGCAGCCCCTTCTACAGGGGGATAGAGCGAGATACGCAGTATTTT.

The genes are TRBV7-2 and TRBJ2-7; D uncertain. V gave up 7 bases and J gave up 1 base, with 11 bases separating them. Germline CDR1 and CDR2: SGHTA and FQGNSA. The CDR3 runs 13 residues. The CDR3 bases are TGTGCCAGCACCCCGGACGGATCCTACGAGCAGTACTTC. It is translated as CASTPDGSYEQYF.

The rearrangement uses TRBV15 and TRBJ2-3, with TRBD2 matching over 8 bases. The CDR3 spans 17 residues. CDR1 is LNHNV, CDR2 YYDKDF, per germline (reference sequence). V lost 0 bases, J lost 5 bases, and 10 bases stayed unmatched. The CDR3 DNA is TGTGCCACCAGCAGAGACCTCAGCGGGAGAGGGATAGATACGCAGTATTTT. This gives the protein CATSRDLSGRGIDTQYF.

The V gene is TRBV27, the J gene TRBJ2-3; D not resolved. Trimming took 5 bases from V and 2 from J, leaving 8 bases between them. This CDR3 contains 13 residues. Germline V gives CDR1 MNHEY, CDR2 SMNVEV (reference sequence). CDR3 in amino acids: CASSARITDTQYF. The CDR3 nucleotides read TGTGCCAGCAGTGCGAGGATCACAGATACGCAGTATTTT.

This clone occurred a few times. The rearrangement joins TRBV6-6 to TRBJ1-2, with D possibly TRBD1 on 5 matching bases. This CDR3 contains 13 residues. Trimming stripped 0 bases from V and 8 bases from J, with 10 bases between. Germline loops: CDR1 MNHNY, CDR2 SVGAGI (reference sequence). CDR3 nucleotides: TGTGCCAGCAGTTACTCGGACACTGGCGGCTACACCTTC. It specifies CASSYSDTGGYTF.

The rearrangement uses TRBV7-9 and TRBJ2-4; no definite D call. With 4 bases removed from V and 0 bases from J, the gap between germline ends came to 13 bases. Per germline, CDR1 SEHNR and CDR2 FQNEAQ (reference sequence). The CDR3 runs to 16 residues. CDR3 coding DNA: TGTGCCAGCAGCTCCTCTCAGATACTAGCCAAAAACATTCAGTACTTC. As protein: CASSSSQILAKNIQYF.

The chain recombines TRBV5-4 with TRBJ2-3, with D tentatively TRBD1 or TRBD2 (5 bases each). This CDR3 is built from 16 residues. V shed 2 bases and J shed 2 bases, with 15 bases lying between them. CDR1 SGHNT and CDR2 YYREEE come from the germline V gene (reference sequence). CDR3 sequence: CASSLVGGPITDTQYF. CDR3 coding DNA: TGTGCCAGCAGCTTAGTTGGGGGACCAATCACAGATACGCAGTATTTT.

DNA for the CDR3: TGTGCCAGCAGCCTAGCGGGAGAGGCGAACAATGAGCAGTTCTTC. It yields the protein CASSLAGEANNEQFF. The chain carries TRBV9 and TRBJ2-1; 10 bases fit TRBD2. Germline V CDR1 and CDR2: SGDLS, YYNGEE. This CDR3 region has 15 residues. J gave up 5 bases and V 4 bases, and 6 bases lay outside the gene matches.

The rearrangement links TRBV10-1 to TRBJ2-5, with a tentative D call TRBD2 (5 bases). Germline V gene data show CDR1 as WNHNN and CDR2 as SYGVQD (reference sequence). With 11 bases removed from V and 5 bases from J, the gap between germline ends came to 12 bases. This CDR3 is 11 amino acids long. The CDR3 protein is CAAYWEETQYF. CDR3 nucleotides: TGCGCCGCCTACTGGGAGGAGACCCAGTACTTC.

The rearrangement joins TRBV28 to TRBJ1-2; no firm D call. Trimming pared 4 bases from V and 4 bases from J, leaving 7 bases between. Germline V CDR1 and CDR2: MDHEN, SYDVKM. There are 12 residues in the CDR3. CDR3 region: CASSSRTYGYTF. CDR3 bases: TGTGCCAGCAGTTCTCGGACCTATGGCTACACCTTC.

The chain has TRBV20-1 and TRBJ2-1; perhaps D is TRBD1 or TRBD2 (5 bases each). The CDR3 loop spans 11 amino acids. Trimming took off 6 bases at V and 8 bases at J, with 11 bases between the two ends. Per germline, CDR1 DFQATT and CDR2 SNEGSKA (reference sequence). CDR3 amino acids: CSAGLGDEQFF. CDR3 sequence (DNA): TGCAGTGCAGGGTTGGGGGATGAGCAGTTCTTC.

This clone was detected only a few times. The V and J genes are TRBV5-6 and TRBJ1-1; D gene ambiguous. Trimming stripped 0 bases from V and 5 bases from J, with 5 bases between. This CDR3 has 12 residues. Germline loops: CDR1 SGHDT, CDR2 YYEEEE. In DNA, the CDR3 is TGTGCCAGCAGCTTGGGCCAGACTGAAGCTTTCTTT. Protein: CASSLGQTEAFF.

V and J are TRBV6-1 and TRBJ1-1; D might be TRBD1 (6 bases). V dropped 7 bases and J dropped 12 bases, with 21 bases sitting between them. The CDR3 loop spans 13 amino acids. Germline CDR1 MNHNS, CDR2 SASEGT. This chain's CDR3 is CASNLDRPQFTFF. The CDR3, as DNA: TGTGCCAGCAACCTGGACAGACCTCAATTCACTTTCTTT.

The V call is TRBV5-1, the J call TRBJ2-5, with 9 bases matching TRBD1. J was trimmed by 4 bases and V by 4 bases; bases with no gene match: 8. This CDR3 comprises 15 residues. CDR1 SGHRS and CDR2 YFSETQ come from the germline V gene. CDR3 bases: TGCGCCAGCAGCCCCGACAGGGGGTTGGTAGAGACCCAGTACTTC. Its translation is CASSPDRGLVETQYF.

The chain uses TRBV19 and TRBJ1-2; no definite D call. Per germline, CDR1 LNHDA and CDR2 SQIVND (reference sequence). This CDR3 is built from 13 residues. Trimming left V 7 bases short and J 2 bases short, with 11 bases between. The CDR3 DNA reads TGTGCCAGTACTCCCCAAGGAAACTATGGCTACACCTTC. Translating gives CASTPQGNYGYTF.

The genes are TRBV5-1 and TRBJ2-5; TRBD1 matches 9 bases. The CDR3 has 16 amino acids. J lost 4 bases, V lost 1 base, and 8 bases had no gene match. Germline V gene sequence: CDR1 SGHRS, CDR2 YFSETQ. CDR3 sequence (DNA): TGCGCCAGCAGCTTGTTGGACAGGGGACGGTCAGAGACCCAGTACTTC. This sequence encodes CASSLLDRGRSETQYF.

This clone has only one observation. The chain joins TRBV28 to TRBJ1-3; no reliable D call. The CDR3 is made up of 12 amino acids. Germline CDR1 MDHEN, CDR2 SYDVKM. V dropped 4 bases and J dropped 7 bases, with 8 bases sitting between them. The CDR3 DNA follows: TGTGCCAGCAGTTCCTCCAGGAACACCATATATTTT. Protein sequence: CASSSSRNTIYF. The variable domain in full, completed from reference TRBV28 and TRBJ1-3, reads DVKVTQSSRYLVKRTGEKVFLECVQDMDHENMFWYRQDPGLGLRLIYFSYDVKMKEKGDIPEGYSVSREKKERFSLILESASTNQTSMYLCASSSSRNTIYFGEGSWLTVV.

The rearrangement links TRBV11-2 to TRBJ2-3, with 11 nucleotides matching TRBD2. V shed 2 bases, J shed 4 bases, and the junction held 14 bases outside the gene matches. There are 19 residues in the CDR3. Germline V gene sequence: CDR1 SGHAT, CDR2 FQNNGV. The CDR3: CASSLYPASGRTGADTQYF. DNA of the CDR3: TGTGCCAGCAGCTTATACCCAGCTAGCGGGAGGACGGGAGCAGATACGCAGTATTTT.

The genes are TRBV10-3 and TRBJ2-1, with D tentatively TRBD1 or TRBD2 (5 bases each). CDR1 is ENHRY and CDR2 is SYGVKD in the germline V gene. The CDR3 runs to 13 residues. Trimming took off 9 bases at V and 3 bases at J, with 12 bases between the two ends. The CDR3 sequence: CAITGTNYNEQFF. In DNA form, the CDR3 reads TGTGCCATTACCGGGACCAACTACAATGAGCAGTTCTTC.

The chain is built from TRBV28 and TRBJ2-5; D gene unclear. The DNA matches TRBJ2-7 better at its end, which makes the J call doubtful. Germline V gene lookup returns CDR1 MDHEN and CDR2 SYDVKM. The length of the CDR3 is 12 residues. The CDR3 coding sequence is TGTGCCAGCACTGCGAAACCCTACGAGCAGTACTTC. Protein product: CASTAKPYEQYF.

The chain has TRBV20-1 and TRBJ2-7; possible D gene TRBD2, 5 bases. V lost 6 bases, J lost 5 bases, and 11 bases lay in between. CDR3 length equals 11 residues. Germline V gene lookup returns CDR1 DFQATT and CDR2 SNEGSKA (reference sequence). The CDR3, as DNA: TGCAGTGCACGGGGTGTCGACGAGCAGTACTTC. Translation: CSARGVDEQYF.

The V gene is TRBV7-2, the J gene TRBJ2-7; unclear D gene. The CDR3 sequence is 13 residues long. Per the germline V gene, CDR1 is SGHTA and CDR2 is FQGNSA. V was pared by 0 bases and J by 2 bases, with 5 bases between. The CDR3: CASSLAEAYEQYF. In DNA form, the CDR3 reads TGTGCCAGCAGCTTAGCAGAGGCCTACGAGCAGTACTTC.

The genes are TRBV7-6 and TRBJ1-3; the D is unclear. The V end was cut by 1 base, the J end by 4 bases, with 8 bases between. The CDR3 extends over 14 amino acids. Germline assignment: CDR1 SGHVS and CDR2 FNYEAQ. The CDR3 loop reads CASSLDYSGNTIYF. CDR3 DNA sequence: TGTGCCAGCAGCTTAGATTATTCAGGAAACACCATATATTTT.

The chain combines TRBV4-2 with TRBJ2-2, with a possible D match to TRBD2 (6 bases). CDR1 and CDR2 from the germline V gene are LGHNA and YNFKEQ. The CDR3 spans 16 residues. V dropped 2 bases and J dropped 2 bases, with 12 bases sitting between them. The CDR3: CASSQYSGSNTGELFF. The CDR3 DNA is TGTGCCAGCAGCCAATATAGCGGATCTAACACCGGGGAGCTGTTTTTT.

The chain links TRBV18 to TRBJ2-1; 9 bases match TRBD2. CDR3 length: 15 amino acids. The ends lost 2 bases at V and 10 bases at J; junction bases unmatched: 9. Germline V gene sequence: CDR1 KGHSH, CDR2 LQKENI. As DNA, the CDR3 is TGTGCCAGCTCACCATGGCGGGAGGGTGTAGGCGAGCAGTTCTTC. Translated: CASSPWREGVGEQFF.

The chain has TRBV7-9 and TRBJ2-1, with TRBD1 matching 8 bases. Losses at the gene ends were 5 bases for V and 6 bases for J; bases not matched to a gene: 15. Germline CDR1 and CDR2: SEHNR and FQNEAQ (reference sequence). This CDR3 comprises 17 residues. CDR3 sequence reads: CASSPPALDRALNEQFF. The CDR3 nucleotides read TGTGCCAGCAGCCCTCCCGCTTTGGACAGGGCGCTCAATGAGCAGTTCTTC.

The chain uses TRBV5-1 and TRBJ1-2; perhaps TRBD1 as D (6 bases). V gave up 0 bases and J gave up 1 base, with 16 bases separating them. From germline, CDR1 is SGHRS and CDR2 YFSETQ. This CDR3 region has 17 residues. The CDR3 bases are TGCGCCAGCAGCTTGGACGCTTGGGGAGGGGGTAACTATGGCTACACCTTC. Protein product: CASSLDAWGGGNYGYTF.

The V call is TRBV2, the J call TRBJ2-7, with D perhaps TRBD1 (5 bases). The CDR3 is 13 amino acids. CDR1 is SNHLY, CDR2 FYNNEI, per germline. Trimming stripped 6 bases from V and 3 bases from J, with 12 bases between. In DNA form, the CDR3 reads TGTGCCAGCAGGGCCCAGGGCCACTACGAGCAGTACTTC. Its translation: CASRAQGHYEQYF.